This T cell receptor beta chain was identified during a study of T cells in Graves' hyperthyroidism and ophthalmopathy. General observations from the study: Ophthalmopathy cases were set apart from stable hyperthyroidism by a 13 V-J model.

This clonotype was picked up many times. Its antigen is as yet unknown. Amplification of TCR beta CDR3 regions was performed using RNA transcripts as template. RT-PCR in the first round (using the HTBI primer set) targeted the TCR CDR3. TCRdb recomputed calls from the multiplex PCR reads with MiXCR, one row per CDR3 protein. This repertoire shows roughly 500,000 distinct CDR3 sequences, approximately 15% found once; its top ten account for around 5.4%. The CDR3 covers 15 residues. CDR1 is SGHTA and CDR2 is FQGTGA in the germline V gene. Losses at the gene ends were 2 bases for V and 7 bases for J; bases not matched to a gene: 6. Diagnoses rested on clinical symptoms, serum thyroxine and TRAb, thyroid ultrasound and orbital computed tomography.

The TCR comes from a woman between 25 and 40 years old with Graves' hyperthyroidism that later progressed to Graves' ophthalmopathy. This chain uses TRBV7-3 with TRBJ2-1; 9 bases are shared with TRBD1. Sequencing was performed on blood. The CDR3 loop reads CASSLGTGRGNEQFF. CDR3 in DNA: TGTGCCAGCAGCTTAGGGACAGGGAGGGGTAATGAGCAGTTCTTC.